Each of the 32 T cell receptor beta chains below was sequenced from the same sample in a study of vaccination effects on CD4 cells after COVID-19. It was after around eleven days of culture that CD4+ T cells were isolated. The antigens these receptors bind are not known. Using immunoSEQ multiplex PCR, the repertoire was profiled, and TCRdb retains in-frame clones only, with some absent. The data hold 31,000 or so clones, with about 70% observed a single time. Sequences were derived from CD4+ T cells from PBMCs cultured without peptide, sampled before COVID-19 vaccination. Every receptor here comes from a human donor who received a COVID-19 vaccine.

The rearrangement links TRBV10-2 to TRBJ1-5; perhaps TRBD1 as D (6 bases). Trimming took off 0 bases at V and 7 bases at J, with 7 bases between the two ends. The CDR3 is 13 amino acids. The germline gives CDR1 WSHSY, CDR2 SAAADI. CDR3 loop: CASSESRGQPQHF. CDR3 DNA sequence: TGCGCCAGCAGTGAGTCGAGGGGGCAGCCCCAGCATTTT.

This clone was seen more than once but under ten times. CDR3: CASSTGGTSGTDTQYF. The CDR3 region has the DNA TGCGCCAGCAGCACCGGCGGGACTAGCGGCACAGATACGCAGTATTTT. This sequence joins TRBV5-1 and TRBJ2-3; 10 bases are shared with TRBD2. Germline values: CDR1 SGHRS, CDR2 YFSETQ. Trimming cost V 4 bases and J 1 base; bases outside gene matches: 6. The CDR3 consists of 16 residues.

The genes are TRBV7-9 and TRBJ2-2; a possible D gene is TRBD1 (6 bases). The germline V gene has CDR1 SEHNR and CDR2 FQNEAQ (reference sequence). This CDR3 comprises 15 residues. V was shortened by 5 bases and J by 2 bases, with 12 bases between the two germline ends. The CDR3 nucleotides are TGTGCCAGCAGCCGCCTGGACAGTAACACCGGGGAGCTGTTTTTT. It codes for CASSRLDSNTGELFF.

This clone has just one count. The genes are TRBV4-1 and TRBJ1-6, with 7 bases fitting TRBD1. The CDR3 sequence is 16 residues long. Germline CDR1 is MGHRA and CDR2 is YSYEKL. Unmatched junction bases numbered 6, after V lost 3 bases and J lost 4 bases. The CDR3 DNA reads TGCGCCAGCAGCCAGGATGAGGGACAGTATAATTCACCCCTCCACTTT. It translates to CASSQDEGQYNSPLHF.

This rearrangement joins TRBV4-1 to TRBJ1-1; TRBD1 matches at 7 bases. Germline assignment: CDR1 MGHRA and CDR2 YSYEKL. The V gene end was trimmed by 1 base and the J gene end by 3 bases; junction bases not matched to a gene: 14. This CDR3 spans 18 amino acids. CDR3 coding DNA: TGCGCCAGCAGCCAAGGCCCCGTCCACAGGGGAAGAGACACTGAAGCTTTCTTT. It encodes CASSQGPVHRGRDTEAFF.

This chain links TRBV5-4 with TRBJ2-1; 16 bases align to TRBD2. Trimming cost V 4 bases and J 9 bases; bases outside gene matches: 13. The germline gives CDR1 SGHNT, CDR2 YYREEE (reference sequence). The CDR3 has 18 residues. The CDR3 DNA reads TGTGCCAGCAGCCGCGGGACTAGCGGGGGGGCCAGGTATGGTGAGCAGTTCTTC. Protein product: CASSRGTSGGARYGEQFF.

V is TRBV5-1 and J is TRBJ2-1; D is ambiguous. Trimming took off 0 bases at V and 0 bases at J, with 10 bases between the two ends. CDR1 and CDR2 (germline): SGHRS, YFSETQ. CDR3 size: 16 residues. CDR3 in amino acids: CASSLDPSSSYNEQFF. CDR3 nucleotide sequence: TGCGCCAGCAGCTTGGACCCCTCGAGCTCCTACAATGAGCAGTTCTTC. Looking up the rest from reference TRBV5-1 and TRBJ2-1 gives the full variable domain: KAGVTQTPRYLIKTRGQQVTLSCSPISGHRSVSWYQQTPGQGLQFLFEYFSETQRNKGNFPGRFSGRQFSNSRSEMNVSTLELGDSALYLCASSLDPSSSYNEQFFGPGTRLTVL.

V gene TRBV5-4 combines with J gene TRBJ2-5; D not certain. CDR3 length equals 13 residues. V lost 0 bases to trimming and J lost 2 bases, with 5 bases between them. Germline V gives CDR1 SGHNT, CDR2 YYREEE (reference sequence). Here the CDR3 DNA reads TGTGCCAGCAGCTTGGTGGATCAAGAGACCCAGTACTTC. Translated: CASSLVDQETQYF.

The gene calls are TRBV7-7 and TRBJ2-1; 9 bases line up with TRBD2. The CDR3 extends over 15 amino acids. Trimming removed 5 bases from V and 5 bases from J; junction bases left unmatched: 7. The germline CDR1 and CDR2 sequences are SSHAT and FNYEAQ (reference sequence). The CDR3 region has the DNA TGTGCCAGCAGCCCCAAGGGACTAGCAAACAATGAGCAGTTCTTC. It specifies CASSPKGLANNEQFF.

The chain combines TRBV21-1 with TRBJ1-3; whether TRBD1, the table's D call, matches the DNA was not checked. TRBV21-1 is an annotated pseudogene. The CDR3 contains 17 residues. CDR3 region: CASSHWDKTLSGNTIYF. Written as DNA, the CDR3 is TGTGCCAGCAGCCATTGGGACAAGACCTTATCTGGAAACACCATATATTTT.

In DNA form, the CDR3 reads TGTGCCAGCAGCCAAGAGGTACTAGCGGGGGCGCAGGGCAATGAGCAGTTCTTC. This codes for CASSQEVLAGAQGNEQFF. The chain recombines TRBV3-1 (or the pseudogene TRBV3-2) with TRBJ2-1; 11 positions match TRBD2. This CDR3 spans 18 amino acids. V dropped 0 bases and J dropped 6; count of bases not matched to a gene: 10. From germline, CDR1 is LGHDT and CDR2 YNNKEL (reference sequence).

This clone occurred once. The gene calls are TRBV2 and TRBJ1-5; D is uncertain. The length of the CDR3 is 15 residues. The germline V gene encodes CDR1 SNHLY and CDR2 FYNNEI. Deletions cut 7 bases from V and 0 bases from J, with 13 bases between. The CDR3 loop is CASNPVRYSNQPQHF. In nucleotides, the CDR3 is TGTGCCAGCAACCCAGTTCGTTATAGCAATCAGCCCCAGCATTTT. Variable domain in full (rest from reference TRBV2 and TRBJ1-5): EPEVTQTPSHQVTQMGQEVILRCVPISNHLYFYWYRQILGQKVEFLVSFYNNEISEKSEIFDDQFSVERPDGSNFTLKIRSTKLEDSAMYFCASNPVRYSNQPQHFGDGTRLSIL.

This clone appeared a few times. This chain uses TRBV7-9 with TRBJ1-2; no reliable D call. Germline V gene data show CDR1 as SEHNR and CDR2 as FQNEAQ (reference sequence). Trimming left V 1 base short and J 8 bases short, with 8 bases between. The CDR3 contains 12 residues. The CDR3 sequence: CASSLEGTGYTF. In nucleotides, the CDR3 is TGTGCCAGCAGCTTAGAGGGAACGGGCTACACCTTC.

This chain connects TRBV10-3 to TRBJ1-1; maybe TRBD1 (6 bases). The CDR3 is 13 residues long. CDR1 ENHRY and CDR2 SYGVKD come from the germline V gene. The V end lost 8 bases, the J end lost 1 base, and 11 bases lay between the germline ends. The CDR3 spells CAIWGPGNTEAFF. The CDR3 coding sequence is TGTGCCATCTGGGGGCCAGGGAACACTGAAGCTTTCTTT.

The rearrangement joins TRBV6-5 to TRBJ2-7; possibly TRBD2 for D (6 bases). V gave up 4 bases and J gave up 6 bases, with 13 bases separating them. The germline V gene has CDR1 MNHEY and CDR2 SVGAGI. This CDR3 is 13 amino acids long. DNA for the CDR3: TGTGCCAGCAGTTGGGAGGCGCGGGGCGAGCAGTACTTC. Its protein is CASSWEARGEQYF.

The rearrangement joins TRBV5-5 to TRBJ1-6; weak D call: TRBD1 (5 bases). This CDR3 spans 16 amino acids. The V and J ends lost 0 bases and 5 bases respectively, with 12 bases between them. The germline V gene encodes CDR1 SGHKS and CDR2 YYEKEE (reference sequence). CDR3 residues: CASSLAGDGNNSPLHF. The CDR3 bases are TGTGCCAGCAGCTTGGCCGGGGACGGAAATAATTCACCCCTCCACTTT.

The rearrangement links TRBV29-1 to TRBJ2-7; 8 nucleotides match TRBD1. The germline gives CDR1 SQVTM, CDR2 ANQGSEA. V lost 3 bases, J lost 5 bases, and 3 bases stayed unmatched. The CDR3 loop spans 12 amino acids. The DNA for the CDR3 is TGCAGCGTTGAGACAGGGGTCGACGAGCAGTACTTC. Protein: CSVETGVDEQYF.

The chain uses TRBV5-4 and TRBJ2-5; D is unresolved. The CDR3 runs 12 residues. With 4 bases removed from V and 1 base from J, the gap between germline ends came to 5 bases. From germline, CDR1 is SGHNT and CDR2 YYREEE (reference sequence). The CDR3 protein is CASSPSQETQYF. CDR3 nucleotide sequence: TGTGCCAGCAGCCCGTCCCAAGAGACCCAGTACTTC.

This CDR3 reads CSASRENYGYTF. In DNA, the CDR3 is TGCAGTGCTAGTAGGGAGAACTATGGCTACACCTTC. The rearrangement joins TRBV20-1 to TRBJ1-2; D is ambiguous. The germline V gene encodes CDR1 DFQATT and CDR2 SNEGSKA (reference sequence). This CDR3 comprises 12 residues. V lost 3 bases and J 2 bases, leaving 7 bases between the germline ends.

Notes on this clone: The sample contains more than one DNA sequence encoding this CDR3. This sequence joins TRBV19 and TRBJ2-7; 8 bases fit TRBD1. This CDR3 contains 15 residues. The ends lost 2 bases at V and 5 bases at J; junction bases unmatched: 8. Germline assignment: CDR1 LNHDA and CDR2 SQIVND (reference sequence). The CDR3 protein is CASSITGTGGNEQYF. The CDR3 DNA reads TGTGCCAGTAGTATAACCGGGACAGGAGGTAACGAGCAGTACTTC.

The chain links TRBV18 to TRBJ1-2; TRBD1 agrees at 12 bases. The CDR3 runs 16 residues. J lost 2 bases, V lost 5 bases, and 6 bases had no gene match. Germline V lookup: CDR1 KGHSH, CDR2 LQKENI. CDR3 DNA: TGTGCCAGCTCAATGCCCGGGACAGGGGGCAACTATGGCTACACCTTC. It codes for CASSMPGTGGNYGYTF.

The chain uses TRBV5-1 and TRBJ1-2; a possible D gene is TRBD1 (6 bases). The CDR3 runs to 17 residues. CDR1 is SGHRS, CDR2 YFSETQ, per germline. The V end lost 3 bases, the J end lost 5 bases, and 23 bases lay between the germline ends. DNA of the CDR3: TGCGCCAGCAGCTCAGGCGAGTGGGGGCAGGGAAAATATGGCTACACCTTC. It codes for CASSSGEWGQGKYGYTF.

The genes are TRBV12-5 and TRBJ1-5, with D possibly matching TRBD1 (5 bases). Trimming left V 0 bases short and J 2 bases short, with 26 bases between. Germline CDR1 is LGHNT and CDR2 is FRNRAP. CDR3 length: 21 amino acids. CDR3 bases: TGTGCTAGTGGTTTGGTACGGGTCCGGGGCGGCGGATGGCTAGGCAATCAGCCCCAGCATTTT. Translating gives CASGLVRVRGGGWLGNQPQHF.

V and J are TRBV9 and TRBJ2-3, with D tentatively TRBD2 (5 bases). Trimming removed 1 base at V and 6 bases at J, with 15 bases between. The length of the CDR3 is 15 residues. CDR1 and CDR2 from the germline V gene are SGDLS and YYNGEE. CDR3 amino acids: CASSVKRDGLDTQYF. The CDR3 region has the DNA TGTGCCAGCAGCGTAAAGAGGGATGGGTTGGATACGCAGTATTTT.

This chain connects TRBV5-6 to TRBJ1-1, with D unclear. The CDR3 totals 13 residues. Deletions cut 3 bases from V and 0 bases from J, with 6 bases between. Germline lookup yields CDR1 SGHDT and CDR2 YYEEEE. The DNA for the CDR3 is TGTGCCAGCAGCTCCGTTCTGAACACTGAAGCTTTCTTT. This codes for CASSSVLNTEAFF.

This rearrangement joins TRBV7-9 to TRBJ2-5; TRBD1 or TRBD2 may be the D gene (6 bases each). From germline, CDR1 is SEHNR and CDR2 FQNEAQ (reference sequence). The CDR3 runs to 16 residues. V lost 5 bases and J 2 bases, leaving 18 bases between the germline ends. Written as DNA, the CDR3 is TGTGCCAGCAGCCGGTATCAAGGGGGGAGGCAAGAGACCCAGTACTTC. Protein sequence: CASSRYQGGRQETQYF.

The chain employs TRBV10-1 and TRBJ1-1; perhaps TRBD1 as D (5 bases). With 5 bases removed from V and 1 base from J, the gap between germline ends came to 17 bases. The CDR3 is 16 amino acids. Germline V gene lookup returns CDR1 WNHNN and CDR2 SYGVQD (reference sequence). DNA of the CDR3: TGCGCCAGCAGTCCGGGACGGATAACCGGGAACACTGAAGCTTTCTTT. It is translated as CASSPGRITGNTEAFF.

This clone was seen only a few times. The CDR3 loop is CASRTGNSNQPQHF. Written as DNA, the CDR3 is TGTGCCAGCCGAACAGGGAATAGCAATCAGCCCCAGCATTTT. This chain uses TRBV27 with TRBJ1-5; weak D call: TRBD1 (6 bases). The germline CDR1 and CDR2 sequences are MNHEY and SMNVEV (reference sequence). The CDR3 totals 14 residues. With 8 bases removed from V and 0 bases from J, the gap between germline ends came to 11 bases.

By share of the sample, this clone is medium-sized (0.01 to 0.1%). The genes are TRBV4-1 and TRBJ2-2, with a tentative D call TRBD1 (7 bases). This CDR3 is 15 amino acids long. The V end was cut by 3 bases, the J end by 6 bases, with 14 bases between. Germline V lookup: CDR1 MGHRA, CDR2 YSYEKL. The CDR3 nucleotides are TGCGCCAGCAGCCATCAGGGGGGCGTTGCCGGGGAGCTGTTTTTT. It specifies CASSHQGGVAGELFF.

The chain carries TRBV18 and TRBJ2-5, with D hard to call. Trimming shortened V by 0 bases and J by 5 bases, and 7 bases separated the two germline ends. Germline CDR1 KGHSH, CDR2 LQKENI. The CDR3 totals 13 residues. The CDR3 DNA sequence: TGTGCCAGCTCACCACCGCATAGGGAGACCCAGTACTTC. Protein: CASSPPHRETQYF.

V and J are TRBV5-6 and TRBJ2-3, with D unclear. The CDR3 has 15 amino acids. Trimming shortened V by 0 bases and J by 0 bases, and 8 bases separated the two germline ends. Germline V gene sequence: CDR1 SGHDT, CDR2 YYEEEE. Here the CDR3 DNA reads TGTGCCAGCAGCTTGGCACGACCTAGCACAGATACGCAGTATTTT. This translates into CASSLARPSTDTQYF.

This clone is labeled medium-sized. This chain connects TRBV11-2 to TRBJ1-2; 8 bases are shared with TRBD1. This CDR3 region has 13 residues. The V and J ends lost 5 bases and 3 bases, in that order; junction bases with no gene match: 2. Per the germline V gene, CDR1 is SGHAT and CDR2 is FQNNGV. The CDR3 reads CASSPGQDYGYTF. For the CDR3, the DNA is TGTGCCAGCAGCCCGGGACAGGACTATGGCTACACCTTC. Complete variable domain (other parts from reference TRBV11-2 and TRBJ1-2): EAGVAQSPRYKIIEKRQSVAFWCNPISGHATLYWYQQILGQGPKLLIQFQNNGVVDDSQLPKDRFSAERLKGVDSTLKIQPAKLEDSAVYLCASSPGQDYGYTFGSGTRLTVV.